These 16 T cell receptor beta chains came from one sample sequenced in a study of cytomegalovirus exposure and HLA in healthy donors. The protocol was immunoSEQ multiplex PCR, while the TCRdb copy is restricted to in-frame clones and leaves out a portion. The table lists fewer than 75,000 clones, roughly 92% of them singletons. Sequenced sample: PBMCs. The receptors shown here come from a woman aged 18-30 years in good health and CMV-seropositive.

The chain uses TRBV14 and TRBJ2-3, with TRBD2 identical over 12 bases. V lost 4 bases to trimming and J lost 3 bases; unmatched junction nucleotides: 2. The CDR3 spans 15 residues. Germline loops: CDR1 SGHDN, CDR2 FVKESK. The CDR3 DNA reads TGTGCCAGCAGCCCTAGCGGGAGGGTTACAGATACGCAGTATTTT. Translated: CASSPSGRVTDTQYF.

This CDR3 is CAISDPAGDSTDTQYF. The CDR3 nucleotides read TGTGCCATCAGTGACCCAGCAGGGGACAGCACAGATACGCAGTATTTT. The V call is TRBV10-3, the J call TRBJ2-3, with a tentative D call TRBD1 (6 bases). Germline V gene data show CDR1 as ENHRY and CDR2 as SYGVKD. V dropped 3 bases and J dropped 0 bases, with 13 bases sitting between them. This CDR3 contains 16 residues.

This sequence joins TRBV27 and TRBJ2-1; possibly TRBD1 for D (8 bases). This CDR3 spans 15 amino acids. Trimming shortened V by 4 bases and J by 4 bases, and 14 bases separated the two germline ends. Per germline, CDR1 MNHEY and CDR2 SMNVEV (reference sequence). The CDR3 nucleotides are TGTGCCAGCAGTTACACAGGGGGGGATTACAATGAGCAGTTCTTC. Its protein product is CASSYTGGDYNEQFF.

The rearrangement uses TRBV7-2 and TRBJ2-5; 11 nucleotides line up with TRBD2. CDR3 size: 17 residues. Germline V CDR1 and CDR2: SGHTA, FQGNSA. V was clipped by 2 bases and J by 3 bases; unmatched bases: 8. The DNA of the CDR3 is TGTGCCAGCAGCTTACAAACTAGCGGGGGAGGAGAAGAGACCCAGTACTTC. It yields the protein CASSLQTSGGGEETQYF.

This clone came up once. The chain combines TRBV11-2 with TRBJ2-3; unclear D gene. This CDR3 is 15 amino acids long. Germline lookup yields CDR1 SGHAT and CDR2 FQNNGV. The ends were cut back, 0 bases at V and 1 base at J, with 8 bases in the middle. In DNA form, the CDR3 reads TGTGCCAGCAGCTTAGATCAGCGACGCACAGATACGCAGTATTTT. This sequence encodes CASSLDQRRTDTQYF.

V usage is TRBV14 and J usage is TRBJ1-4, with unresolved D. The CDR3 contains 17 residues. Trimming took 3 bases from V and 2 from J, leaving 16 bases between them. Germline CDR1 SGHDN, CDR2 FVKESK. The CDR3 here is CASSHRSPRITNEKLFF. As DNA, the CDR3 is TGTGCCAGCAGCCATCGGAGCCCTAGAATCACTAATGAAAAACTGTTTTTT.

The chain carries TRBV5-8 and TRBJ1-2; TRBD1 matches 9 bases. With 2 bases clipped from V and 9 bases from J, the junction kept 5 bases outside the gene matches. Germline CDR1 is SGHTS and CDR2 is YDEGEE. The CDR3 extends over 13 amino acids. The CDR3 DNA is TGTGCCAGCAGCTTCCGGGACAGGGTACGCTACACCTTC. Translating it yields CASSFRDRVRYTF.

This chain connects TRBV19 to TRBJ2-2; 9 bases are shared with TRBD2. The germline gives CDR1 LNHDA, CDR2 SQIVND (reference sequence). The CDR3 has 17 amino acids. V lost 5 bases and J lost 3; bases outside the gene matches: 10. The CDR3 region is CASSEDWRGGYTGELFF. The CDR3 nucleotides are TGTGCCAGTAGTGAGGACTGGCGGGGGGGTTACACCGGGGAGCTGTTTTTT.

This chain connects TRBV7-2 to TRBJ1-2, with D perhaps TRBD1 (6 bases). The length of the CDR3 is 15 residues. Germline loops: CDR1 SGHTA, CDR2 FQGNSA. The V end was cut by 0 bases, the J end by 8 bases, with 16 bases between. Here the CDR3 reads CASSLAGQGSKGYTF. For the CDR3, the DNA is TGTGCCAGCAGCTTAGCAGGTCAGGGGAGTAAGGGCTACACCTTC.

V gene TRBV10-3 combines with J gene TRBJ2-7, with 12 positions matching TRBD2. V trimming: 10 bases; J trimming: 5 bases; junction bases outside the gene matches: 6. This CDR3 has 13 amino acids. Germline V lookup: CDR1 ENHRY, CDR2 SYGVKD. CDR3 DNA: TGTGCCACCCGACTAGCGGGAGCCCACGAGCAGTACTTC. It translates to CATRLAGAHEQYF.

V gene TRBV28 combines with J gene TRBJ2-1; no reliable D call. This CDR3 region has 14 residues. CDR1 and CDR2 (germline): MDHEN, SYDVKM. Trimming stripped 7 bases from V and 0 bases from J, with 10 bases between. The CDR3, as DNA: TGTGCCAGCACCAACACAACCTCCTACAATGAGCAGTTCTTC. It yields the protein CASTNTTSYNEQFF.

The chain combines TRBV7-8 with TRBJ2-7; a weak D match, TRBD2 (7 bases). Between the trimmed V and J ends, which lost 0 bases and 3 bases, there was a span of 15 bases. CDR3 length equals 16 residues. The V gene's germline CDR1 is SGHVS and CDR2 FQNEAQ. Here the CDR3 DNA reads TGTGCCAGCAGCTTAGCGGGAGGGGGGGTATTCTACGAGCAGTACTTC. It codes for CASSLAGGGVFYEQYF.

The chain uses TRBV19 and TRBJ2-7, with 14 bases lining up with TRBD2. CDR1 LNHDA and CDR2 SQIVND come from the germline V gene (reference sequence). Losses at the gene ends were 5 bases for V and 4 bases for J; bases not matched to a gene: 4. This CDR3 is built from 15 residues. The CDR3 nucleotides read TGTGCCAGTAGTCAGGGGACTAGCGGGAGTTACGAGCAGTACTTC. Amino acids: CASSQGTSGSYEQYF. Drawing the rest from reference TRBV19 and TRBJ2-7, the complete variable domain is DGGITQSPKYLFRKEGQNVTLSCEQNLNHDAMYWYRQDPGQGLRLIYYSQIVNDFQKGDIAEGYSVSREKKESFPLTVTSAQKNPTAFYLCASSQGTSGSYEQYFGPGTRLTVT.

This rearrangement joins TRBV11-2 to TRBJ2-7, with 8 bases fitting TRBD1. The germline CDR1 and CDR2 sequences are SGHAT and FQNNGV. J lost 1 base, V lost 2 bases, and 4 bases had no gene match. The CDR3 is made up of 15 amino acids. For the CDR3, the DNA is TGTGCCAGCAGCTTAAACAGGGGGTTTTCCTACGAGCAGTACTTC. Protein: CASSLNRGFSYEQYF.

V gene TRBV4-2 combines with J gene TRBJ2-6; D gene uncertain. Per the germline V gene, CDR1 is LGHNA and CDR2 is YNFKEQ. The CDR3 runs 15 residues. Trimming took off 5 bases at V and 2 bases at J, with 10 bases between the two ends. The CDR3 is CASSSGEAGANVLTF. DNA of the CDR3: TGTGCCAGCAGCTCCGGTGAAGCTGGGGCCAACGTCCTGACTTTC.

V gene TRBV5-4 combines with J gene TRBJ1-1, with 8 bases aligning to TRBD1. CDR3 length: 17 residues. The ends lost 1 base at V and 2 bases at J; junction bases unmatched: 10. The germline V gene has CDR1 SGHNT and CDR2 YYREEE (reference sequence). The CDR3 protein is CASSLLGSRGLNTEAFF. CDR3 DNA sequence: TGTGCCAGCAGCTTGCTGGGGTCCAGGGGGCTAAACACTGAAGCTTTCTTT.